A selection of T cell receptor beta chains follows, all from one sample in a study of cytomegalovirus exposure and HLA in healthy donors. Sequenced by immunoSEQ multiplex PCR; TCRdb stores in-frame clones only, minus some. The sample has hundreds of thousands of clones, 65% to 90% seen once. Sequenced material: PBMCs. These receptors all come from a girl under 18 in good health and CMV-seronegative. Each CDR3 is given with its conserved first and last residue. D genes are given only for firm matches. Only some rows state a clone size, as once, few, many or a class for expanded clones.

D	size	V	J	CDR3	DNA
TRBD1	.	TRBV18	TRBJ1-4	CASSPGTGTPEKLFF	TGTGCCAGCTCACCTGGGACAGGTACACCGGAAAAACTGTTTTTT
.	.	TRBV28	TRBJ2-1	CASSLFTSSYNEQFF	TGTGCCAGCAGTTTATTCACCAGCTCCTACAATGAGCAGTTCTTC
.	.	TRBV2	TRBJ2-1	CASKWTQSSYNEQFF	TGTGCCAGCAAATGGACACAGAGCTCCTACAATGAGCAGTTCTTC
TRBD1	.	TRBV27	TRBJ1-1	CASSLLPGQGADEAFF	TGTGCCAGCAGTTTACTTCCGGGACAGGGGGCCGATGAAGCTTTCTTT
.	.	TRBV7-6	TRBJ1-1	CASSFYLEWDTEAFF	TGTGCCAGCAGCTTTTATCTAGAGTGGGACACTGAAGCTTTCTTT
.	.	TRBV7-2	TRBJ2-7	CASSSRQVSYEQYF	TGTGCCAGCAGCTCTCGACAGGTCTCCTACGAGCAGTACTTC
.	.	TRBV7-3	TRBJ1-1	CASSASQGAEAFF	TGTGCCAGCAGCGCAAGCCAGGGTGCTGAAGCTTTCTTT
.	.	TRBV7-2	TRBJ2-1	CASSSQGYNEQFF	TGTGCCAGCAGCTCCCAGGGGTACAATGAGCAGTTCTTC
TRBD2	.	TRBV2	TRBJ2-1	CASRQTSAPYNEQFF	TGTGCCAGCAGGCAAACTAGCGCGCCCTACAATGAGCAGTTCTTC
.	once	TRBV28	TRBJ1-2	CASRAEPSADYYGYTF	TGTGCCAGCAGGGCCGAACCGTCGGCGGACTACTATGGCTACACCTTC
.	few	TRBV5-6	TRBJ2-3	CASSLDILDTQYF	TGTGCCAGCAGCTTAGACATCCTAGATACGCAGTATTTT
TRBD1	.	TRBV14	TRBJ1-1	CASSPRTGNDEAFF	TGTGCCAGCAGCCCGCGGACAGGGAACGATGAAGCTTTCTTT
TRBD2	.	TRBV9	TRBJ2-1	CASSVRLAGDYEQFF	TGTGCCAGCAGCGTAAGACTAGCGGGAGATTATGAGCAGTTCTTC
.	.	TRBV2	TRBJ2-7	CASSEALSDRPPSYEQYF	TGTGCCAGCAGTGAAGCGCTCTCCGACAGACCCCCCTCCTACGAGCAGTACTTC
TRBD1	.	TRBV28	TRBJ1-5	CASSTGVNQPQHF	TGTGCCAGCAGTACAGGGGTTAATCAGCCCCAGCATTTT
TRBD1	.	TRBV2	TRBJ1-5	CASSLDRVGQPQHF	TGTGCCAGCAGCCTGGACAGGGTGGGTCAGCCCCAGCATTTT
.	.	TRBV5-1	TRBJ2-3	CASSLGAVLGTDTQYF	TGCGCCAGCAGCTTGGGTGCGGTGTTAGGCACAGATACGCAGTATTTT
.	.	TRBV6-5	TRBJ1-2	CASSYRGGGFYGYTF	TGTGCCAGCAGTTACCGGGGGGGAGGGTTCTATGGCTACACCTTC